These 20 T cell receptor beta chains originate from one sample sequenced in a study of PD-L1 blockade in urothelial cancer. As for time point: pretreatment peripheral blood. The protocol was immunoSEQ multiplex PCR, while the TCRdb copy is restricted to in-frame clones and leaves out a portion. The sample includes approximately 90,000 clones, almost 90% seen only once; the top ten take under 2%. Sequenced material: PBMCs, taken around atezolizumab (anti-PD-L1) treatment. The source is a man between 60 and 75 years old with urothelial cancer.

The chain is built from TRBV18 and TRBJ1-1; D remains ambiguous. This CDR3 has 15 residues. Trimming stripped 0 bases from V and 0 bases from J, with 8 bases between. Germline V CDR1 and CDR2: KGHSH, LQKENI. Here the CDR3 reads CASSPPSVMNTEAFF. The CDR3 DNA is TGTGCCAGCTCACCACCGTCCGTTATGAACACTGAAGCTTTCTTT.

This CDR3 is CASTTSPYLSYEQYF. The CDR3 nucleotides are TGTGCCAGCACTACTAGCCCGTACCTTTCCTACGAGCAGTACTTC. The V call is TRBV6-1, the J call TRBJ2-7; D is perhaps TRBD2 (6 bases). Trimming left V 7 bases short and J 1 base short, with 17 bases between. This CDR3 comprises 15 residues. CDR1 and CDR2 (germline): MNHNS, SASEGT.

The rearrangement uses TRBV7-9 and TRBJ2-1; a possible D gene is TRBD2 (6 bases). CDR1 SEHNR and CDR2 FQNEAQ come from the germline V gene (reference sequence). This CDR3 contains 14 residues. The V end was cut by 5 bases, the J end by 3 bases, with 11 bases between. CDR3 in amino acids: CASSPPGDYNEQFF. Here the CDR3 DNA reads TGTGCCAGCAGCCCCCCGGGGGACTACAATGAGCAGTTCTTC. The full variable domain, in which reference TRBV7-9 and TRBJ2-1 provide the parts outside the CDR3, is DTGVSQNPRHKITKRGQNVTFRCDPISEHNRLYWYRQTLGQGPEFLTYFQNEAQLEKSRLLSDRFSAERPKGSFSTLEIQRTEQGDSAMYLCASSPPGDYNEQFFGPGTRLTVL.

The CDR3 nucleotides are TGTGCCTGGAGTGGCAACGGGAGGGCCGGGAATGAGCAGTTCTTC. Protein: CAWSGNGRAGNEQFF. V is TRBV30 and J is TRBJ2-1, with 8 bases matching TRBD2. This CDR3 region has 15 residues. V trimming: 1 base; J trimming: 7 bases; junction bases outside the gene matches: 9. CDR1 and CDR2 (germline): GTSNPN, SVGIG (reference sequence).

V gene TRBV5-4 combines with J gene TRBJ2-5, with a tentative D call TRBD2 (5 bases). Trimming stripped 4 bases from V and 2 bases from J, with 12 bases between. Germline-derived CDR1 and CDR2 are SGHNT and YYREEE (reference sequence). This CDR3 comprises 14 residues. The CDR3 spells CASSPWETQETQYF. CDR3 nucleotide sequence: TGTGCCAGCAGCCCCTGGGAGACTCAAGAGACCCAGTACTTC.

The chain has TRBV9 and TRBJ1-1; the D is unclear. Germline loops: CDR1 SGDLS, CDR2 YYNGEE. This CDR3 spans 14 amino acids. V was pared by 4 bases and J by 10 bases, with 20 bases between. The CDR3 DNA reads as TGTGCCAGCAGCCCGAACATACAAGGTGGACTAGCTTTCTTT. Its protein is CASSPNIQGGLAFF.

Only a few counts were recorded for this clone. The V call is TRBV5-4, the J call TRBJ2-1; no clear D gene. The CDR3 runs 12 residues. CDR1 and CDR2 from the germline V gene are SGHNT and YYREEE (reference sequence). V shed 4 bases and J shed 7 bases, with 9 bases lying between them. DNA for the CDR3: TGTGCCAGCAGCCGGTCACGTAATGAGCAGTTCTTC. This translates into CASSRSRNEQFF.

This clone was seen more than once but under ten times. The chain is built from TRBV4-1 and TRBJ1-6; 8 nucleotides line up with TRBD1. V trimming: 4 bases; J trimming: 5 bases; junction bases outside the gene matches: 7. Germline-derived CDR1 and CDR2 are MGHRA and YSYEKL. The CDR3 is 16 residues long. The chain's CDR3 is CASSPLKDRDNSPLHF. The CDR3 DNA reads TGCGCCAGCAGCCCCTTGAAGGACAGGGATAATTCACCCCTCCACTTT.

There are a few counts of this clone. The rearrangement joins TRBV19 to TRBJ1-1; D is unclear. Germline lookup yields CDR1 LNHDA and CDR2 SQIVND (reference sequence). The CDR3 is 14 amino acids. The V end lost 1 base, the J end lost 1 base, and 7 bases lay between the germline ends. The chain's CDR3 is CASSIGRQNTEAFF. For the CDR3, the DNA is TGTGCCAGTAGTATAGGGAGGCAGAACACTGAAGCTTTCTTT.

V is TRBV16 and J is TRBJ1-1, with 7 bases fitting TRBD1. CDR3 length: 17 residues. J lost 0 bases, V lost 3 bases, and 10 bases had no gene match. From germline, CDR1 is KGHSY and CDR2 FQNENV. CDR3 amino acids: CASSQGLGQTMNTEAFF. CDR3 nucleotide sequence: TGTGCCAGCAGCCAGGGATTGGGACAGACCATGAACACTGAAGCTTTCTTT.

This chain links TRBV19 with TRBJ2-3; no clear D gene. The CDR3 has 15 residues. Germline V gives CDR1 LNHDA, CDR2 SQIVND (reference sequence). The V end was cut by 1 base, the J end by 0 bases, with 8 bases between. The CDR3 sequence: CASSIGQTSTDTQYF. In nucleotides, the CDR3 is TGTGCCAGTAGTATAGGCCAGACTAGCACAGATACGCAGTATTTT. Drawing the rest from reference TRBV19 and TRBJ2-3, the complete variable domain is DGGITQSPKYLFRKEGQNVTLSCEQNLNHDAMYWYRQDPGQGLRLIYYSQIVNDFQKGDIAEGYSVSREKKESFPLTVTSAQKNPTAFYLCASSIGQTSTDTQYFGPGTRLTVL.

CDR3 region: CASRPLGQGVETQYF. The DNA for the CDR3 is TGTGCCAGCAGACCCCTCGGACAGGGTGTTGAGACCCAGTACTTC. The chain recombines TRBV6-1 with TRBJ2-5; TRBD1 aligns across 8 bases. Germline values: CDR1 MNHNS, CDR2 SASEGT. The CDR3 extends over 15 amino acids. V dropped 6 bases and J dropped 5; count of bases not matched to a gene: 11.

This clone was counted once. The V and J genes are TRBV18 and TRBJ1-2, with 9 bases matching TRBD1. With V trimmed by 0 bases and J by 0 bases, 2 bases remained unmatched. CDR1 and CDR2 (germline): KGHSH, LQKENI. There are 16 residues in the CDR3. The CDR3 loop reads CASSPPGQGTNYGYTF. As DNA, the CDR3 is TGTGCCAGCTCACCACCCGGACAGGGGACTAACTATGGCTACACCTTC.

This clone came up once. The chain joins TRBV6-5 to TRBJ2-4; D might be TRBD1 (5 bases). V lost 5 bases, J lost 2 bases, and 13 bases lay in between. CDR3 size: 15 residues. The germline V gene has CDR1 MNHEY and CDR2 SVGAGI. As DNA, the CDR3 is TGTGCCAGCAGTACGCAGGGTTCCACCAAAAACATTCAGTACTTC. Its translation is CASSTQGSTKNIQYF.

The chain has TRBV5-8 and TRBJ1-2, with D possibly matching TRBD1 (6 bases). The CDR3 loop spans 17 amino acids. The germline V and J ends were trimmed by 1 base and 0 bases, with 16 bases remaining between them. Germline V gene data show CDR1 as SGHTS and CDR2 as YDEGEE. CDR3 DNA sequence: TGTGCCAGCAGCTTGTTGGTGGGGGGGCCACCTAACTATGGCTACACCTTC. Translation gives CASSLLVGGPPNYGYTF.

The chain is built from TRBV19 and TRBJ2-1; D may be TRBD2 (7 bases). Germline CDR1 LNHDA, CDR2 SQIVND (reference sequence). The V end was cut by 9 bases, the J end by 6 bases, with 21 bases between. This CDR3 has 15 residues. CDR3 DNA sequence: TGTGCCAGCGCAAAGGGGGGGCGAGGGCTCAATGAGCAGTTCTTC. Translated: CASAKGGRGLNEQFF.

V gene TRBV4-1 combines with J gene TRBJ1-5; the D is unclear. The germline CDR1 and CDR2 sequences are MGHRA and YSYEKL. V was pared by 1 base and J by 5 bases, with 12 bases between. The CDR3 contains 15 residues. This CDR3 reads CASSQVARPDQPQHF. CDR3 nucleotide sequence: TGCGCCAGCAGCCAAGTAGCAAGGCCGGATCAGCCCCAGCATTTT.

J is TRBJ1-1 and V is TRBV7-9; D gene uncertain. CDR3 length equals 15 residues. With 7 bases removed from V and 0 bases from J, the gap between germline ends came to 15 bases. Germline V gene sequence: CDR1 SEHNR, CDR2 FQNEAQ (reference sequence). In DNA form, the CDR3 reads TGTGCCAGCACCAAAGACGGAGTCCTGAACACTGAAGCTTTCTTT. Protein: CASTKDGVLNTEAFF.

The chain is built from TRBV5-1 and TRBJ2-5, with 7 nucleotides matching TRBD1. The J segment lost 5 bases and the V segment lost 3 bases, leaving 13 bases of the junction unmatched. Per the germline V gene, CDR1 is SGHRS and CDR2 is YFSETQ. This CDR3 has 16 amino acids. CDR3 nucleotides: TGCGCCAGCAGCTGGATGACAGGGAACCCTGGGGAGACCCAGTACTTC. Protein: CASSWMTGNPGETQYF.

This chain uses TRBV5-6 with TRBJ2-1, with 15 nucleotides matching TRBD2. V lost 3 bases to trimming and J lost 6 bases; unmatched junction nucleotides: 7. The CDR3 sequence is 17 residues long. The germline gives CDR1 SGHDT, CDR2 YYEEEE. CDR3 in amino acids: CASSSGLAGGLPNEQFF. CDR3 nucleotide sequence: TGTGCCAGCAGCTCAGGACTAGCGGGGGGGCTCCCCAATGAGCAGTTCTTC.